The 8 T cell receptor beta chains reported below all come from one sample, sequenced in a study of T cell clonality in common variable immunodeficiency. This table comes from immunoSEQ multiplex PCR, and its TCRdb copy is limited to in-frame clones, with some not included. Sampling found approximately 37,000 clones, none seen once. Sequenced: peripheral blood mononuclear cells. These receptors all stem from a person aged 18 to 70 in good health.

This clone was counted many times. The observed sequence ends 3 residues before the CDR3 terminus, with the missing tail filled in from the germline J gene. The J gene is TRBJ2-7, the V gene TRBV6-1; 9 nucleotides match TRBD1. The CDR3 is 16 amino acids. Germline loops: CDR1 MNHNS, CDR2 SASEGT. Unmatched junction bases numbered 7, after V lost 2 bases and J lost 2 bases. The sequenced part of the CDR3 DNA is TGTGCCAGCAGTGAATCCCCCGGGACAGGGACCTACGAG. As protein: CASSESPGTGTYE. The full CDR3 reads CASSESPGTGTYEQYF.

In its sample, this clone was seen many times. The read comes to an end 3 residues before the CDR3 does, leaving the germline J gene to fill in the end. The rearrangement links TRBV5-1 to TRBJ1-6, with 9 bases aligning to TRBD1. Germline V CDR1 and CDR2: SGHRS, YFSETQ. The CDR3 spans 16 residues. V gave up 3 bases and J gave up 8 bases; unmatched junction bases: 9. Incomplete CDR3 DNA: TGCGCCAGCAGCTCTGGGACAGGGAGGTCGGATTCACCC. Its translation is CASSSGTGRSDSP. The CDR3, in full, reads CASSSGTGRSDSPLHF.

For this clone: Read data end 3 residues before the CDR3 end; the end is taken from the germline J gene. The chain is built from TRBV2 and TRBJ2-7, with TRBD1 matching 7 bases. There are 15 residues in the CDR3. Germline V gene lookup returns CDR1 SNHLY and CDR2 FYNNEI. V lost 7 bases to trimming and J lost 0 bases; unmatched junction nucleotides: 9. The CDR3 loop reads CASTFDRAYSYEQYF. CDR3 DNA, as far as it was read: TGTGCCAGCACCTTCGACAGGGCCTACTCCTACGAG. The whole variable domain, filled in from reference TRBV2 and TRBJ2-7, reads EPEVTQTPSHQVTQMGQEVILRCVPISNHLYFYWYRQILGQKVEFLVSFYNNEISEKSEIFDDQFSVERPDGSNFTLKIRSTKLEDSAMYFCASTFDRAYSYEQYFGPGTRLTVT.

Ten or more counts support this clone. The sequenced fragment ends 3 residues before the CDR3 boundary, so the rest is inferred from the germline J gene. This rearrangement joins TRBV7-3 to TRBJ2-5, with a possible D match to TRBD1 (5 bases). Per the germline V gene, CDR1 is SGHTA and CDR2 is FQGTGA. V lost 6 bases and J lost 1, with 15 bases in between. This CDR3 region has 15 residues. CDR3 sequence reads: CASSLFQGPQETQYF. The CDR3 DNA, read in part, is TGTGCCAGCAGTTTGTTCCAGGGCCCCCAAGAGACC.

A word on this clone: The read comes to an end 3 residues before the CDR3 does, leaving the germline J gene to fill in the end. The chain employs TRBV2 and TRBJ1-2; 8 bases map to TRBD1. Per germline, CDR1 SNHLY and CDR2 FYNNEI. The CDR3 contains 14 residues. The sequenced CDR3 bases are TGTGCCAGCACCCGGACAGGGACCCACAATGAC. It specifies CASTRTGTHND. The full CDR3 reads CASTRTGTHNDYTF.

Ten or more counts support this clone. Sequencing ends 3 residues short of the CDR3 end; the germline J gene provides the rest. The gene calls are TRBV19 and TRBJ1-6; maybe TRBD1 (6 bases). Germline CDR1 is LNHDA and CDR2 is SQIVND (reference sequence). The V gene lost 4 bases and the J gene lost 6 bases, with 7 bases spanning the gap. The CDR3 has 13 residues. CDR3 DNA, as far as it was read: TGTGCCAGTAGTAGGGACACTAATTCACCC. Its protein is CASSRDTNSP. The CDR3, in full, reads CASSRDTNSPLHF. Drawing the rest from reference TRBV19 and TRBJ1-6, the complete variable domain is DGGITQSPKYLFRKEGQNVTLSCEQNLNHDAMYWYRQDPGQGLRLIYYSQIVNDFQKGDIAEGYSVSREKKESFPLTVTSAQKNPTAFYLCASSRDTNSPLHFGNGTRLTVT.

This clone was counted ten times or more. The CDR3 goes on 3 residues after the read ends, and that part is filled in from the germline J gene. This chain joins TRBV5-4 and TRBJ2-3; TRBD1 aligns across 8 bases. This CDR3 has 16 residues. Germline assignment: CDR1 SGHNT and CDR2 YYREEE (reference sequence). V lost 3 bases, J lost 4 bases, and 10 bases stayed unmatched. The CDR3 DNA, read in part, is TGTGCCAGCAGCTCCCGGACAGGGAAAGGATCAGATACG. It yields the protein CASSSRTGKGSDT. The CDR3 reads in full as CASSSRTGKGSDTQYF.

This clone was recorded a few times. A read error may produce the germline difference seen at one junction end. The read halts 3 residues ahead of the CDR3 end, with the missing end drawn from the germline J gene. This chain joins TRBV7-7 and TRBJ2-1; D might be TRBD1 (5 bases). This CDR3 comprises 13 residues. Germline assignment: CDR1 SSHAT and CDR2 FNYEAQ (reference sequence). The CDR3: CASSLGANGEQFF. Incomplete CDR3 DNA: TGTGCTAGCAGCTTAGGGGCCAACGGTGAG.